This TCR beta chain was observed in a study of cytomegalovirus exposure and HLA in healthy donors. This PCR relied on a set of 60 Vbeta primers and 13 Jbeta primers. Method: immunoSEQ multiplex PCR; TCRdb's copy keeps in-frame clones and lacks some. The sample lists 150,000 to 200,000 clones, 82% occurring once. Worth noting for this clone: No antigen is known for it.

General study findings and limits: The study flagged 150 to 200 TCR beta chains as cytomegalovirus-associated. 87-base-pair reads could not separate some V segments, including TRBV6-2 and TRBV6-3.

V trimming: 6 bases; J trimming: 8 bases; junction bases outside the gene matches: 10. The germline V gene has CDR1 MNHEY and CDR2 SVGAGI. The CDR3 has 15 residues. Sequenced material: PBMCs. The source is a woman under 30 in good health and CMV-seronegative. V is TRBV6-5 and J is TRBJ2-2, with 9 bases that match TRBD2. DNA of the CDR3: TGTGCCAGCAGATTACCTGGTAGCGGGAGTGGGGAGCTGTTTTTT. Translating gives CASRLPGSGSGELFF.